These T cell receptor beta chains were read from a single sample in a study of T cell repertoires in cytomegalovirus infection. TCRdb analysed the reads with MiXCR anew, one entry per CDR3 protein. Here the sample spans 300,000 or so distinct CDR3 sequences, 20% to 30% being singletons. What was sequenced was PBMCs. These receptors all stem from a human donor in good health (CMV status not recorded). Some clones in this sample may be carry-over from other donors' samples. CDR3s include the opening cysteine and the closing phenylalanine or tryptophan. D genes are given only for firm matches. Rows give clone size only sometimes, using once, few, many, or a class for an expanded clone.

.	.	TRBV2	TRBJ2-3	TGTGCCAGCAGTGATGTGGGGGGAAGCACAGATACGCAGTATTTT	CASSDVGGSTDTQYF
many	.	TRBV7-3	TRBJ2-3	TGTGCCAGCAGCTTAAATCTTCGCACAGATACGCAGTATTTT	CASSLNLRTDTQYF
.	.	TRBV11-2	TRBJ2-1	TGTGCCAGCAGCTTAGGCAGGCAATCCTACAATGAGCAGTTCTTC	CASSLGRQSYNEQFF
.	.	TRBV19	TRBJ2-3	TGTGCCAGTCGACCGATTAGCACAGATACGCAGTATTTT	CASRPISTDTQYF
.	.	TRBV20-1	TRBJ2-5	TGCAGTGCTACAGGGGCGGAGACCCAGTACTTC	CSATGAETQYF
.	.	TRBV11-2	TRBJ2-7	TGTGCCAGCAGCCCCGGGGGACGGTACGAGCAGTACTTC	CASSPGGRYEQYF
.	.	TRBV7-6	TRBJ1-1	TGTGCCAGCAGCCTAGACGCCTACTCGGAGGGCACTGAAGCTTTCTTT	CASSLDAYSEGTEAFF
.	.	TRBV2	TRBJ1-2	TGTGCCAGCAGTGAAGATGGCGGGGGGGGGAAAGGCTACACCTTC	CASSEDGGGGKGYTF
.	TRBD2	TRBV7-7	TRBJ2-2	TGTGCTAGCAGCCAGAACCGGGGGGGCACCGGGGAGCTGTTTTTT	CASSQNRGGTGELFF
.	.	TRBV5-6	TRBJ1-2	TGTGCCAGCAGCTTGGGGGGGACCAACTATGGCTACACCTTC	CASSLGGTNYGYTF
many	TRBD2	TRBV2	TRBJ2-3	TGTGCCAGCAGTGAAACTAGCGGGGGAACAGATACGCAGTATTTT	CASSETSGGTDTQYF
.	TRBD2	TRBV20-1	TRBJ2-1	TGCAGTGCTAGATTCCTAGCGGGAGGGAATGAGCAGTTCTTC	CSARFLAGGNEQFF
many	.	TRBV7-2	TRBJ2-3	TGTGCCAGCAGAGGAAAAAGGGACTCACCCCCTACGCAGTATTTT	CASRGKRDSPPTQYF
few	TRBD2	TRBV5-1	TRBJ2-1	TGCGCCAGCAGCCCAGGACTAGCGGGGCTAGAGTACAATGAGCAGTTCTTC	CASSPGLAGLEYNEQFF
few	.	TRBV9	TRBJ1-1	TGTGCCAGCAGCGTAGCGGGGGGGATAGGGAACACTGAAGCTTTCTTT	CASSVAGGIGNTEAFF
many	.	TRBV7-2	TRBJ1-4	TGTGCCAGCAGTCGACAGATTCTAGCAACTAATGAAAAACTGTTTTTT	CASSRQILATNEKLFF
.	TRBD1	TRBV20-1	TRBJ2-4	TGCAGTGCCATGACAGGGTCGAGGAACATTCAGTACTTC	CSAMTGSRNIQYF
many	TRBD1	TRBV7-2	TRBJ1-4	TGTGCCAGCAGCTTTTCCGGGACAGGGCACGAAAAACTGTTTTTT	CASSFSGTGHEKLFF
.	TRBD1	TRBV7-2	TRBJ2-7	TGTGCCAGCAGCTTATCTACAGGGGCCTACGAGCAGTACTTC	CASSLSTGAYEQYF
.	TRBD2	TRBV2	TRBJ2-5	TGTGCCAGTCTGGGAAGGACTAGCGGGGATAGGCAAGAGACCCAGTACTTC	CASLGRTSGDRQETQYF